Listed below are T cell receptor beta chains from one sample, sequenced in a study of spatial heterogeneity in lung cancer. MiXCR, applied by TCRdb to the 5' RACE reads, yields one record per CDR3 protein. The data show 45,000 to 55,000 distinct CDR3 sequences, less than 5.5% seen once. The sequenced sample was PBMCs, obtained at surgery. Receptor source: a male donor with early-stage non-small cell lung cancer. The CDR3 runs from the conserved cysteine through the conserved F or W. D genes are given only for firm matches. Some rows have no size entry. The others give once, few or many, or a class for an expanded clone.

d_gene	j_gene	abundance	v_gene	CDR3aa	CDR3nt
NA	TRBJ1-2	many	TRBV5-6	CASTLDRTTDYGYTF	TGTGCCAGCACCCTCGACCGCACCACTGACTATGGCTACACCTTC
NA	TRBJ2-4	many	TRBV21-1	CASSKAGTLAKNIQYF	TGTGCCAGCAGCAAAGCGGGCACCTTAGCCAAAAACATTCAGTACTTC
NA	TRBJ1-1	many	TRBV6-6	CASSYRLNTEAFF	TGTGCCAGCAGTTACCGGTTGAACACTGAAGCTTTCTTT
TRBD1	TRBJ1-5	many	TRBV5-1	CASSLGAGGSNQPQHF	TGCGCCAGCAGCTTGGGGGCAGGGGGTAGCAATCAGCCCCAGCATTTT
NA	TRBJ2-5	many	TRBV4-1	CASSRYGTPQETQYF	TGCGCCAGCAGCCGTTACGGGACTCCCCAAGAGACCCAGTACTTC
NA	TRBJ1-2	many	TRBV4-1	CASSPGQSNYGYTF	TGCGCCAGCAGCCCAGGACAGAGCAACTATGGCTACACCTTC
TRBD1	TRBJ2-1	many	TRBV9	CASSVGSRQGADEQFF	TGTGCCAGCAGCGTAGGTTCAAGACAGGGGGCCGATGAGCAGTTCTTC
TRBD2	TRBJ2-1	many	TRBV5-6	CASSLAALAGREQFF	TGTGCCAGCAGCTTGGCCGCGCTAGCGGGAAGGGAGCAGTTCTTC
NA	TRBJ1-3	many	TRBV5-1	CASSWTGLSSGNTIYF	TGCGCCAGCAGCTGGACGGGACTAAGCTCTGGAAACACCATATATTTT
TRBD2	TRBJ2-5	NA	TRBV5-1	CASSLVGLSQETQYF	TGCGCCAGCAGCTTGGTGGGACTAAGCCAAGAGACCCAGTACTTC
TRBD1	TRBJ2-4	many	TRBV2	CASSGPPGQGPLNIQYF	TGTGCCAGCAGTGGCCCTCCGGGACAGGGACCTTTAAACATTCAGTACTTC
NA	TRBJ1-6	many	TRBV5-8	CASSTGGGYNSPLHF	TGTGCCAGCAGCACCGGAGGGGGCTATAATTCACCCCTCCACTTT
NA	TRBJ1-1	many	TRBV10-3	CAISGGRNTEAFF	TGTGCCATCAGTGGGGGCAGGAACACTGAAGCTTTCTTT